This T cell receptor beta chain was found in a study of T cells expressing NK-cell markers (dated by TCRdb to the early 2020s). Background for the entire study: TCR beta-chain repertoires were profiled in sorted CD3+CD56+NKG2C+, CD3+CD56+NKG2C- and CD3+CD56-NKG2C+ T-cell subsets from about 8 donors. The study sequenced eight donors, all healthy volunteers chosen at random: three men and five women. The libraries were sequenced on Illumina HiSeq 2000/2500, MiSeq or NextSeq, producing 2 x 150 bp reads. Of the eight sequenced donors, seven were found to be HCMV-seropositive and one was found to be HCMV-seronegative. General conclusions and limits of the study: Whether the expanded NKG2C-expressing T cell clones were specific for HCMV antigens remained unclear. In five to seven donors, the dominant CD3+CD56+NKG2C+ clonotypes were found to rank among the top 10 CD8+ clonotypes and to make up about 1.0-7.5% of CD8+ T cells. Those dominant clonotypes were again the most abundant among CD3+CD56-NKG2C+ cells in several donors, at roughly 25-60.1%.

The germline V gene (reference sequence) yields LNHDA for CDR1 and SQIVND for CDR2. From the cysteine through the phenylalanine, the CDR3 covers 15 amino acids. No DNA sequence was recorded. Sequenced using an Illumina HiSeq 2000. 5'RACE template switching, by which a universal primer site and unique molecular identifiers were added, was used to make TCR beta cDNA libraries. cDNA synthesis was primed from the TCR beta constant segment and was followed by two successive PCR amplification steps. The study's own analysis went as follows. MIGEC was used to demultiplex reads and group reads by UMI, and MiTCR was used to assemble and quantify clonotypes. Only TCR cDNA sequences supported by at least two reads were kept to exclude erroneous sequences. The tcR package was used for downstream repertoire analysis, and clonotypes were matched across fractions by CDR3 nucleotide sequence plus V segment. VDJmatch was used to annotate antigen specificity against VDJdb, with one amino acid substitution in CDR3 permitted. Following reprocessing of the reads by TCRdb, the data hold one row per CDR3 protein sequence and no DNA is available. These V and J calls are TCRdb output, not the study's own analysis. The record for this sample contains about 460,000 distinct CDR3 sequences. The ten top clones hold over 1.1% of the sample.

A commercial ELISA kit detecting HCMV-specific IgG in serum was used to determine HCMV serostatus. Peripheral blood mononuclear cells were isolated from blood by Ficoll density gradient centrifugation. To note about this clonotype: This receptor's antigen is unknown.

The sequencing sample was made of blood T cells: a sorted CD56 or NKG2C T cell subset, CD4+ or CD8+ T cells, or bulk PBMC T cells (not recorded which). The sequence joins TRBV19 to TRBJ1-5; lacking DNA, the TRBD1 call made by TCRdb goes unchecked. The source is a woman between 45 and 60 years old in good health. Donor details come from another sample of the same person, matched by shared clones. CDR3 region: CASSIVGGADQPQHF. Full variable domain (CDR3 extended with the reference TRBV19 and TRBJ1-5 proteins): DGGITQSPKYLFRKEGQNVTLSCEQNLNHDAMYWYRQDPGQGLRLIYYSQIVNDFQKGDIAEGYSVSREKKESFPLTVTSAQKNPTAFYLCASSIVGGADQPQHFGDGTRLSIL.